This section outlines one T cell receptor (beta chain) sequence together with its context. Its antigen is unidentified. The sample belongs to a study of T cells in Graves' hyperthyroidism and ophthalmopathy. Exclusions: uncontrolled infection, other autoimmune disease, pregnancy, lactation. Diagnostic assessment was based on clinical symptoms, serum thyroxine and TRAb, thyroid ultrasound and orbital computed tomography. Amplification targeted TCR beta CDR3 regions from RNA transcripts. First-round RT-PCR of the TCR CDR3 relied on the HTBI primer set. TCRdb fed the multiplex PCR reads into MiXCR, producing one record per CDR3 protein. The profile shows over 450,000 distinct CDR3 sequences, approximately 15% of them singletons. Study results and limitations: Separating ophthalmopathy from stable hyperthyroidism was achieved by a 13 V-J model. Ophthalmopathy, as predicted by the model, came a median around 7 months after the prediction.

Sequencing used blood. The sequence was obtained from a woman aged 18-29 years with Graves' hyperthyroidism.

The CDR3: CAWSGSGGPRGEQYF. The CDR3 DNA is TGTGCCTGGAGTGGGTCGGGCGGACCTAGGGGTGAGCAGTACTTC. The chain is built from TRBV30 and TRBJ2-7; possible D gene TRBD1, 5 bases. This CDR3 is 15 amino acids long. The germline gives CDR1 GTSNPN, CDR2 SVGIG (reference sequence). V dropped 1 base and J dropped 7 bases, with 20 bases sitting between them. Full variable domain (outside the CDR3, taken from reference TRBV30 and TRBJ2-7): SQTIHQWPATLVQPVGSPLSLECTVEGTSNPNLYWYRQAAGRGLQLLFYSVGIGQISSEVPQNLSASRPQDRQFILSSKKLLLSDSGFYLCAWSGSGGPRGEQYFGPGTRLTVT.